The 20 T cell receptor beta chains below were found in one sample sequenced in a study of T-cell memory formation after mild COVID-19. Each CDR3 protein gets one entry after TCRdb re-called the 5' RACE reads with MiXCR. Among about 470,000 distinct CDR3 sequences, 18% were seen once, and the ten largest hold 12%. The sample taken for sequencing was PBMCs or a T cell subset sorted from them (not recorded which). These receptors were taken from an adult woman who had mild COVID-19 (a few samples of this study predate the infection). Cell type and time point are not known.

This clonotype was counted a few times. This chain uses TRBV7-9 with TRBJ2-3; 12 bases map to TRBD2. The CDR3 loop spans 16 amino acids. Germline trimming cut 5 bases from V and 5 bases from J; bases unmatched to any gene: 8. Germline V CDR1 and CDR2: SEHNR, FQNEAQ (reference sequence). This chain's CDR3 is CASSPSPGLAGDTQYF. CDR3 DNA sequence: TGTGCCAGCAGCCCAAGTCCGGGACTAGCGGGAGATACGCAGTATTTT.

CDR3 DNA: TGTGCCAGCAGTTGGAGGGACAGGGCCACAGATACGCAGTATTTT. Translating gives CASSWRDRATDTQYF. This sequence joins TRBV6-6 and TRBJ2-3, with 9 nucleotides matching TRBD1. Unmatched junction bases numbered 4, after V lost 4 bases and J lost 2 bases. The CDR3 is 15 amino acids. CDR1 is MNHNY, CDR2 SVGAGI, per germline (reference sequence).

The genes are TRBV6-5 and TRBJ1-1; 7 bases align to TRBD1. Germline V gene data show CDR1 as MNHEY and CDR2 as SVGAGI. The V gene end was trimmed by 5 bases and the J gene end by 11 bases; junction bases not matched to a gene: 8. This CDR3 region has 12 residues. This chain's CDR3 is CASSPDRACAFF. CDR3 in DNA: TGTGCCAGCAGTCCCGACAGGGCTTGCGCTTTCTTT.

V and J are TRBV6-5 and TRBJ2-7; TRBD2 is a possible D gene (6 bases). The CDR3 contains 15 residues. Germline V gene data show CDR1 as MNHEY and CDR2 as SVGAGI. Trimming cost V 11 bases and J 1 base, with 21 bases left between them. The CDR3 loop reads CASKGGALNSYEQYF. As DNA, the CDR3 is TGTGCCTCAAAAGGCGGGGCCCTAAATTCCTACGAGCAGTACTTC.

This clonotype was seen ten or more times. V usage is TRBV7-6 and J usage is TRBJ2-1, with TRBD2 identical over 12 bases. Unmatched junction bases numbered 20, after V lost 5 bases and J lost 0 bases. The CDR3 length is 22 residues. Per the germline V gene, CDR1 is SGHVS and CDR2 is FNYEAQ. CDR3 amino acids: CASSRSPLGLAGGRNSYNEQFF. The CDR3 DNA sequence: TGTGCCAGCAGCCGTTCCCCATTGGGGCTAGCGGGGGGGCGTAACTCCTACAATGAGCAGTTCTTC. The whole variable domain, remainder taken from reference TRBV7-6 and TRBJ2-1, is GAGVSQSPRYKVTKRGQDVALRCDPISGHVSLYWYRQALGQGPEFLTYFNYEAQQDKSGLPNDRFSAERPEGSISTLTIQRTEQRDSAMYRCASSRSPLGLAGGRNSYNEQFFGPGTRLTVL.

V usage is TRBV7-2 and J usage is TRBJ1-3, with D possibly being TRBD1 (6 bases). The germline V and J ends were trimmed by 2 bases and 4 bases, with 12 bases remaining between them. This CDR3 region has 15 residues. CDR1 and CDR2 from the germline V gene are SGHTA and FQGNSA. The CDR3 protein is CASSLRWQGGNTIYF. The DNA of the CDR3 is TGTGCCAGCAGCTTACGATGGCAGGGGGGAAACACCATATATTTT.

This clonotype was counted a few times. This rearrangement joins TRBV9 to TRBJ1-3; possible D gene TRBD1, 5 bases. This CDR3 contains 15 residues. The ends were cut back, 3 bases at V and 4 bases at J, with 14 bases in the middle. Germline V gives CDR1 SGDLS, CDR2 YYNGEE. CDR3 amino acids: CASSARPGHGNTIYF. The CDR3 nucleotides are TGTGCCAGCAGCGCCCGGCCAGGGCACGGAAACACCATATATTTT. The whole variable domain, remainder taken from reference TRBV9 and TRBJ1-3, is DSGVTQTPKHLITATGQRVTLRCSPRSGDLSVYWYQQSLDQGLQFLIQYYNGEERAKGNILERFSAQQFPDLHSELNLSSLELGDSALYFCASSARPGHGNTIYFGEGSWLTVV.

This sequence joins TRBV6-1 and TRBJ2-7; 8 nucleotides match TRBD2. The V segment lost 6 bases and the J segment 5 bases; nucleotides outside the gene matches: 9. The CDR3 is made up of 14 amino acids. Germline V lookup: CDR1 MNHNS, CDR2 SASEGT. The CDR3 loop is CASRAGGGVNEQYF. CDR3 sequence (DNA): TGTGCCAGCAGGGCCGGGGGGGGAGTCAACGAGCAGTACTTC.

The chain couples TRBV30 to TRBJ2-5, with TRBD1 matching 9 bases. J gave up 5 bases and V 3 bases, and 10 bases lay outside the gene matches. This CDR3 is built from 15 residues. CDR1 is GTSNPN and CDR2 is SVGIG in the germline V gene (reference sequence). The CDR3 DNA follows: TGTGCCTGGAGCGAGGGGACAGGGCCGCGGGAGACCCAGTACTTC. As protein: CAWSEGTGPRETQYF.

V is TRBV2 and J is TRBJ2-3; weak D call: TRBD2 (6 bases). The germline V and J ends were trimmed by 9 bases and 8 bases, with 9 bases remaining between them. Germline CDR1 reads SNHLY; CDR2 reads FYNNEI. This CDR3 has 10 amino acids. For the CDR3, the DNA is TGTGCCAGTTCAGCGGGTACGCAGTATTTT. The encoded protein is CASSAGTQYF.

This clonotype was counted ten times or more. V usage is TRBV5-1 and J usage is TRBJ2-7; either TRBD1 or TRBD2 may supply D (5 bases each). V was clipped by 4 bases and J by 5 bases, with 19 bases between them. This CDR3 region has 15 residues. Germline CDR1 SGHRS, CDR2 YFSETQ. The CDR3 loop reads CASSLLTLQGDEQYF. The CDR3 DNA is TGCGCCAGCAGCCTGCTGACACTTCAGGGAGACGAGCAGTACTTC.

The chain uses TRBV5-1 and TRBJ2-3; tentatively, D is TRBD2 (6 bases). Germline V gene data show CDR1 as SGHRS and CDR2 as YFSETQ. Deletions cut 0 bases from V and 3 bases from J, with 14 bases between. The CDR3 is made up of 16 amino acids. CDR3 residues: CASSLDGGGATDTQYF. The CDR3 DNA reads as TGCGCCAGCAGCTTGGATGGGGGAGGCGCGACAGATACGCAGTATTTT.

This clonotype was observed a few times. J is TRBJ2-3 and V is TRBV7-9; 10 nucleotides line up with TRBD2. Germline values: CDR1 SEHNR, CDR2 FQNEAQ (reference sequence). The V and J ends lost 5 bases and 6 bases, in that order; junction bases with no gene match: 8. CDR3 length: 15 amino acids. The CDR3 sequence: CASSPLAGVYDTQYF. The CDR3 DNA follows: TGTGCCAGCAGCCCCCTAGCGGGAGTGTATGATACGCAGTATTTT.

In the case of this clonotype: At one boundary the junction diverges from the germline segment, which might be a read error. The chain uses TRBV7-2 and TRBJ1-4, with TRBD1 matching 9 bases. The CDR3 spans 16 residues. CDR1 is SGHTA, CDR2 FQGNSA, per germline. CDR3 residues: CASSVARQGGNEKLFF. For the CDR3, the DNA is TGTGCCAGCAGCGTAGCAAGACAGGGGGGGAATGAAAAACTGTTTTTT.

This clonotype came up many times. The rearrangement uses TRBV7-3 and TRBJ2-2; 8 nucleotides line up with TRBD1. The CDR3 has 15 residues. The J segment lost 1 base and the V segment lost 4 bases, leaving 2 bases of the junction unmatched. In germline, CDR1 is SGHTA, CDR2 FQGTGA. The CDR3 sequence is CASSSGTGNTGELFF. Here the CDR3 DNA reads TGTGCCAGCAGCTCCGGGACAGGGAACACCGGGGAGCTGTTTTTT.

This clonotype showed up just a few times. An end of the junction differs from the germline gene, which may be a read error. V gene TRBV12-3 or TRBV12-4 combines with J gene TRBJ2-1; 9 bases fit TRBD2. This CDR3 has 14 amino acids. The CDR3 protein is CASSPSPTSGRPRF. DNA of the CDR3: TGTGCCAGCAGTCCCTCCCCCACTAGCGGGCGCCCTAGATTC.

The J gene is TRBJ2-7, the V gene TRBV20-1, with D possibly being TRBD2 (6 bases). Trimming pared 1 base from V and 5 bases from J, leaving 12 bases between. This CDR3 has 13 residues. Germline CDR1 and CDR2: DFQATT and SNEGSKA (reference sequence). The CDR3, as DNA: TGCAGTGCTAGAGCCGGGAGTCTCAACGAGCAGTACTTC. The encoded protein is CSARAGSLNEQYF.

This clonotype turned up a few times. This rearrangement joins TRBV11-2 to TRBJ2-7; 12 nucleotides line up with TRBD2. J gave up 3 bases and V 4 bases, and 4 bases lay outside the gene matches. This CDR3 has 15 residues. In germline, CDR1 is SGHAT, CDR2 FQNNGV. DNA for the CDR3: TGTGCCAGCAGCTCCCGGACTAGCGGGAACTACGAGCAGTACTTC. Translating gives CASSSRTSGNYEQYF.

This clonotype was seen a handful of times. J is TRBJ2-7 and V is TRBV10-3, with a tentative D call TRBD1 (5 bases). The germline V gene has CDR1 ENHRY and CDR2 SYGVKD. The CDR3 has 13 residues. The V end lost 4 bases, the J end lost 5 bases, and 12 bases lay between the germline ends. Here the CDR3 DNA reads TGTGCCATCAGTGTTGGGGCAGGAGACGAGCAGTACTTC. Its protein is CAISVGAGDEQYF.

This clonotype was seen more than once but under ten times. The chain links TRBV28 to TRBJ2-1, with TRBD2 matching 11 bases. With 6 bases clipped from V and 7 bases from J, the junction kept 8 bases outside the gene matches. Germline V gene sequence: CDR1 MDHEN, CDR2 SYDVKM. This CDR3 comprises 15 residues. The CDR3 protein is CASSQRLAGKNEQFF. The CDR3 region has the DNA TGTGCCAGCAGCCAGAGACTAGCGGGGAAGAATGAGCAGTTCTTC.